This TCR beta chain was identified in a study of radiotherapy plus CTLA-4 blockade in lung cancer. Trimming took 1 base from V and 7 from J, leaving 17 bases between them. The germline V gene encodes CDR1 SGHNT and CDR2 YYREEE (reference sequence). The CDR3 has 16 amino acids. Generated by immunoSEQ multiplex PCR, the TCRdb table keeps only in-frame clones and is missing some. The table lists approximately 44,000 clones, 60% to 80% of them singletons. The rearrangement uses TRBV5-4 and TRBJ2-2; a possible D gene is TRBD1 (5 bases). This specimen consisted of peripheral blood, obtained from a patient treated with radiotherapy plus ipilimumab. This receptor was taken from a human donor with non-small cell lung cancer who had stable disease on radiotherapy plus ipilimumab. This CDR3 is CASSLYQQARNGELFF. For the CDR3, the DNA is TGTGCCAGCAGCTTGTACCAACAGGCCAGGAACGGGGAGCTGTTTTTT. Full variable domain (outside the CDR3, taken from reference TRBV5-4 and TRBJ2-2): ETGVTQSPTHLIKTRGQQVTLRCSSQSGHNTVSWYQQALGQGPQFIFQYYREEENGRGNFPPRFSGLQFPNYSSELNVNALELDDSALYLCASSLYQQARNGELFFGEGSRLTVL.